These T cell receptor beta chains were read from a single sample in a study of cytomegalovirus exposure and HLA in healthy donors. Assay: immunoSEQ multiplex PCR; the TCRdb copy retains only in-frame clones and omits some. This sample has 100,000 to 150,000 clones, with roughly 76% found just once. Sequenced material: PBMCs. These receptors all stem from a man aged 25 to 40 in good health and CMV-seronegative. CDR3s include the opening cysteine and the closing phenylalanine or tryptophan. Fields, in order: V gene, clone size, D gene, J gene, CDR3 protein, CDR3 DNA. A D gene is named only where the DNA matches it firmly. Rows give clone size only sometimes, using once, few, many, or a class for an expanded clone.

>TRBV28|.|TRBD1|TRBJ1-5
CASSDTDRGSGQPQHF
TGTGCCAGCAGTGATACTGACAGGGGATCTGGTCAGCCCCAGCATTTT
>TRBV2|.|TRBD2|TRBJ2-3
CASRGGGSDTQYF
TGTGCCAGCAGAGGCGGGGGTTCAGATACGCAGTATTTT
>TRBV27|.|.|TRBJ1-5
CASSLYGRNQPQHF
TGTGCCAGCAGTTTATATGGGAGGAATCAGCCCCAGCATTTT
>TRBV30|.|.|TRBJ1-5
CAWSGGLGSNQPQHF
TGTGCCTGGAGTGGAGGCCTTGGGAGCAATCAGCCCCAGCATTTT
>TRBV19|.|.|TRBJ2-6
CASSIVNSGANVLTF
TGTGCCAGTAGTATAGTCAACTCTGGGGCCAACGTCCTGACTTTC
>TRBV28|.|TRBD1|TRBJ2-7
CASVSPWDRPYEQYF
TGTGCCAGCGTGAGCCCCTGGGACAGGCCCTACGAGCAGTACTTC
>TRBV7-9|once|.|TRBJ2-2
CASSPRTENTGELFF
TGTGCCAGCAGCCCCCGGACAGAGAACACCGGGGAGCTGTTTTTT
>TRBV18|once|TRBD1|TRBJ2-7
CASSPIPGQGNTQQYF
TGTGCCAGCTCACCTATACCGGGACAGGGAAATACTCAGCAGTACTTC
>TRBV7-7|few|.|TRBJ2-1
CASSMPGANNEQFF
TGTGCCAGCAGCATGCCGGGAGCCAACAATGAGCAGTTCTTC
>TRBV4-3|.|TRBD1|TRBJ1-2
CASSQALSGTGFKIGYGYTF
TGCGCCAGCAGCCAAGCCTTATCCGGGACAGGGTTTAAGATAGGCTATGGCTACACCTTC
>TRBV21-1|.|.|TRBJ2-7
CASSTQDPRTRREQYF
TGTGCCAGCAGCACCCAGGATCCGAGAACGCGTCGGGAGCAGTACTTC
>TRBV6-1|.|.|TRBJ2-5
CASSLQVWGETQYF
TGTGCCAGCAGTCTACAGGTCTGGGGAGAGACCCAGTACTTC
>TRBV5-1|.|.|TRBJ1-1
CASSLLASNTEAFF
TGCGCCAGCAGCTTGTTGGCTTCGAACACTGAAGCTTTCTTT
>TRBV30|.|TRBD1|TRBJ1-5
CAWSMAGGQPQHF
TGTGCCTGGAGTATGGCAGGGGGCCAGCCCCAGCATTTT
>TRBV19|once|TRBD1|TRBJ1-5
CASSIRQGETYNQPQHF
TGTGCCAGTAGTATACGACAGGGGGAGACTTACAATCAGCCCCAGCATTTT
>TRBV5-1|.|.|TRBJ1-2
CASSFGELNYGYTF
TGCGCCAGCAGCTTCGGGGAACTAAACTATGGCTACACCTTC
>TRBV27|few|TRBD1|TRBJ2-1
CASSSGTGPSYNEQFF
TGTGCCAGCAGTTCGGGGACAGGCCCCTCCTACAATGAGCAGTTCTTC
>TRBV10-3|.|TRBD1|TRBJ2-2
CAISYRDRRSTGELFF
TGTGCCATCAGCTACCGGGACAGGAGATCCACCGGGGAGCTGTTTTTT
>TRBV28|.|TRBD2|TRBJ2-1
CASSLGLAGTHSQQFF
TGTGCCAGCAGTTTAGGGCTAGCGGGGACCCACAGTCAGCAGTTCTTC
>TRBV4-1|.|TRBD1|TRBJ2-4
CASSQETTGLNIQYF
TGCGCCAGCAGCCAAGAAACGACAGGGCTTAACATTCAGTACTTC
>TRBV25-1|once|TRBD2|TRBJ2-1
CASSGGNNEQFF
TGTGCCAGCAGCGGGGGGAACAATGAGCAGTTCTTC
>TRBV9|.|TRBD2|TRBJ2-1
CASSVGAGGLNEQFF
TGTGCCAGCAGCGTAGGGGCGGGGGGGCTGAATGAGCAGTTCTTC
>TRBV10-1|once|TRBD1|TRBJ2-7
CASSPGQGQGGQYF
TGCGCCAGCAGTCCGGGACAGGGGCAGGGGGGGCAGTACTTC
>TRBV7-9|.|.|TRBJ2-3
CASANTDTQYF
TGTGCCAGCGCTAACACAGATACGCAGTATTTT
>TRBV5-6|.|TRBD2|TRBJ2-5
CASSSKTSGTETQYF
TGTGCCAGCAGCTCCAAGACTAGCGGGACGGAGACCCAGTACTTC
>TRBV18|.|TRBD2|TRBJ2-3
CASSPTSSGVGTDTQYF
TGTGCCAGCTCACCAACCTCTAGCGGGGTTGGCACAGATACGCAGTATTTT
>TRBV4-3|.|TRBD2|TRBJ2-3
CASSPGPTTSGGPSTDTQYF
TGCGCCAGCAGCCCAGGACCGACGACTAGCGGGGGCCCTAGCACAGATACGCAGTATTTT
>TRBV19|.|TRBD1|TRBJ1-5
CASKGWRGLHQPQHF
TGTGCCAGTAAAGGTTGGAGGGGGCTCCATCAGCCCCAGCATTTT
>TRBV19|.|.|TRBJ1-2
CASTDRNYGYTF
TGTGCCAGCACAGACCGCAACTATGGCTACACCTTC
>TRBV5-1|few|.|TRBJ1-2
CASSSGTTNYGYTF
TGCGCCAGCAGCTCCGGGACAACTAACTATGGCTACACCTTC
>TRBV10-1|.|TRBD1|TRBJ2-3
CASSPGTDSTDTQYF
TGCGCCAGCAGTCCAGGGACAGATAGCACAGATACGCAGTATTTT
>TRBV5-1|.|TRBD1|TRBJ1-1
CASTRGTDLATEAFF
TGCGCCAGCACCCGAGGGACAGATTTGGCCACTGAAGCTTTCTTT
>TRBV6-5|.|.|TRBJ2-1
CASSYDWQGGEQFF
TGTGCCAGCAGTTACGATTGGCAGGGTGGTGAGCAGTTCTTC
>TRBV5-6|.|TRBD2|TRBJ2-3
CASSLADSGATDTQYF
TGTGCCAGCAGCTTGGCCGATAGCGGGGCCACAGATACGCAGTATTTT